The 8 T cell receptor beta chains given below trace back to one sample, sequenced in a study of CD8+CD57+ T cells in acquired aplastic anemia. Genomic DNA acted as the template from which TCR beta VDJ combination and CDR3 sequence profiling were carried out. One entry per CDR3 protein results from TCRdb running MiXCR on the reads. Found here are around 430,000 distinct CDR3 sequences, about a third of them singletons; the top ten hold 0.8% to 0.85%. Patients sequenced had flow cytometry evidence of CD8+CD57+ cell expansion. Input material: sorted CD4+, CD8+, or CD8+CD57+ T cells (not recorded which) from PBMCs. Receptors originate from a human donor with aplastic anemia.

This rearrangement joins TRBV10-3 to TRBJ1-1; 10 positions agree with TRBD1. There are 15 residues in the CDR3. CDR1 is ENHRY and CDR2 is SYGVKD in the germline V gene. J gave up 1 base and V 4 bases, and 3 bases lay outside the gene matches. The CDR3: CAISGDRGGNTEAFF. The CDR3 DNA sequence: TGTGCCATCAGTGGGGACAGGGGCGGGAACACTGAAGCTTTCTTT.

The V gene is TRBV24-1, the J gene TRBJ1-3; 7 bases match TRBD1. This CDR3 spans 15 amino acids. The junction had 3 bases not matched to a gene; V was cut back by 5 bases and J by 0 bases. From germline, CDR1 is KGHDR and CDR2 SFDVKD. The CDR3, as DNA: TGTGCCACCAGTGTGGACAGGAACTCTGGAAACACCATATATTTT. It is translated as CATSVDRNSGNTIYF.

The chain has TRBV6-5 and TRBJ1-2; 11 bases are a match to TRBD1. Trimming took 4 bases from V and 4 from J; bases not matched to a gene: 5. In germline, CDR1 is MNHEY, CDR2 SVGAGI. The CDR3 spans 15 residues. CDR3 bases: TGTGCCAGCAGTTTAGGACAGGGGGCAAGCTATGGCTACACCTTC. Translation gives CASSLGQGASYGYTF.

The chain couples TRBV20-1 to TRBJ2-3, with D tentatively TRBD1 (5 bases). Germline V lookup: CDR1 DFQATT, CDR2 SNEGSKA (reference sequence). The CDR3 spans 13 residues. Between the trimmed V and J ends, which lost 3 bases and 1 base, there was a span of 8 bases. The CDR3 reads CSARVTGTDTQYF. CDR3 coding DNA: TGCAGTGCTAGGGTGACAGGCACAGATACGCAGTATTTT.

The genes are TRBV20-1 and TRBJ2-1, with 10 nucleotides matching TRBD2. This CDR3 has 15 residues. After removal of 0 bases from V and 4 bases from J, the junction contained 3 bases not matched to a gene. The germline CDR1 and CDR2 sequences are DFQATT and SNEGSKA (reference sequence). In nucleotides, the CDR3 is TGCAGTGCTAGAGATAGCGGGGGGACGTACAATGAGCAGTTCTTC. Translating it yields CSARDSGGTYNEQFF.

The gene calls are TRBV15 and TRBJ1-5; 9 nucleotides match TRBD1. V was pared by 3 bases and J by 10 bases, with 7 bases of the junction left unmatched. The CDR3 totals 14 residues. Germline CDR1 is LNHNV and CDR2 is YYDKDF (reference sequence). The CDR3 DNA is TGTGCCACCAGCAGGGGGGGACAGGGCCGTCCCCAGCATTTT. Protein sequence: CATSRGGQGRPQHF. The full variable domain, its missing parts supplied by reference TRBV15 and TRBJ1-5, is DAMVIQNPRYQVTQFGKPVTLSCSQTLNHNVMYWYQQKSSQAPKLLFHYYDKDFNNEADTPDNFQSRRPNTSFCFLDIRSPGLGDTAMYLCATSRGGQGRPQHFGDGTRLSIL.

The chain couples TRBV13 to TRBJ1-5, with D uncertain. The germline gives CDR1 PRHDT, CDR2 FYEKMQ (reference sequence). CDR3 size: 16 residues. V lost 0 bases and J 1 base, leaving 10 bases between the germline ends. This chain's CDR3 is CASSLGGGRSNQPQHF. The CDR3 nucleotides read TGTGCCAGCAGCTTAGGGGGAGGTCGGAGCAATCAGCCCCAGCATTTT.

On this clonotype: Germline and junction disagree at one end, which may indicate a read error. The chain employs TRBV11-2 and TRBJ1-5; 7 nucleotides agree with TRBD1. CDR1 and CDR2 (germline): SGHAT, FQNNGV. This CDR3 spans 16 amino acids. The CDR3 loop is CTSSLGRTGANQPQHF. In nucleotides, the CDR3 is TGTACCAGCAGCTTAGGTCGAACAGGGGCCAATCAGCCCCAGCATTTT.